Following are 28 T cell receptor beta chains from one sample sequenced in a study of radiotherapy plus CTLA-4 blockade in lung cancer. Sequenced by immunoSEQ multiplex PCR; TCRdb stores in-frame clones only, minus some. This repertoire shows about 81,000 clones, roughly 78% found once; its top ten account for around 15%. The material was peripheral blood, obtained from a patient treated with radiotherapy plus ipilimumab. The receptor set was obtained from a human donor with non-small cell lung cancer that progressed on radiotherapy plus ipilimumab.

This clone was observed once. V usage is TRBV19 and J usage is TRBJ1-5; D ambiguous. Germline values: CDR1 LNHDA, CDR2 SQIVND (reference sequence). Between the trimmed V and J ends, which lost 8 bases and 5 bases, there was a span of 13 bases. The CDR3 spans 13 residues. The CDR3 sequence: CASQPDPYQPQHF. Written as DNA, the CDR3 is TGTGCCAGTCAGCCAGACCCTTATCAGCCCCAGCATTTT.

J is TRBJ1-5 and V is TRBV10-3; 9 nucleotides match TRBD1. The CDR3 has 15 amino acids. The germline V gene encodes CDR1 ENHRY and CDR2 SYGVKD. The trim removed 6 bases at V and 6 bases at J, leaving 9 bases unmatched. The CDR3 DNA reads TGTGCCATCAGCGGGGACAGGGTAGAAGGTCAGCCCCAGCATTTT. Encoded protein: CAISGDRVEGQPQHF.

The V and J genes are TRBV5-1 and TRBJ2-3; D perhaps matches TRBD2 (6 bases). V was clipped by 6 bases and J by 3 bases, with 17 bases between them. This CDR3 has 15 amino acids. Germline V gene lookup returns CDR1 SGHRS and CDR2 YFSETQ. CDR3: CASTPGTSSTDTQYF. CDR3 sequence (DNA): TGCGCCAGCACGCCCGGAACTAGCTCGACAGATACGCAGTATTTT.

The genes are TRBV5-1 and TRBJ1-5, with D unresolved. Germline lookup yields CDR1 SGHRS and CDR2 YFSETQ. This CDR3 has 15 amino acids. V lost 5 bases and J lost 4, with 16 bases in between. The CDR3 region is CASRSLPGSNQPQHF. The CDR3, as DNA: TGCGCCAGCAGATCTCTGCCGGGATCTAATCAGCCCCAGCATTTT.

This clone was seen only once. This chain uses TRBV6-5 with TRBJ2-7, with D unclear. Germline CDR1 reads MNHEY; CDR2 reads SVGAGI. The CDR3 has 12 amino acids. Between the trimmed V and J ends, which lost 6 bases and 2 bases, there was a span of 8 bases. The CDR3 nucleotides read TGTGCCAGCAGGACGTCGGCCTACGAGCAGTACTTC. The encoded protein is CASRTSAYEQYF.

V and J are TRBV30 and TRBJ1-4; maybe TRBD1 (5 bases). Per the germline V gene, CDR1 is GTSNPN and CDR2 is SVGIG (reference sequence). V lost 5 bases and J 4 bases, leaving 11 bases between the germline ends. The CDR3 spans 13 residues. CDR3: CAWDSTYNEKLFF. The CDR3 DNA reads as TGTGCCTGGGACAGCACCTATAATGAAAAACTGTTTTTT.

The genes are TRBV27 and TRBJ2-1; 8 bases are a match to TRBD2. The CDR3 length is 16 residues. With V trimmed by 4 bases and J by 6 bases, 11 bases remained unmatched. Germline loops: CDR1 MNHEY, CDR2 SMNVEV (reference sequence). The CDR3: CASSSRQRENSNEQFF. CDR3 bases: TGTGCCAGCAGTTCGAGACAGCGGGAGAACAGCAATGAGCAGTTCTTC.

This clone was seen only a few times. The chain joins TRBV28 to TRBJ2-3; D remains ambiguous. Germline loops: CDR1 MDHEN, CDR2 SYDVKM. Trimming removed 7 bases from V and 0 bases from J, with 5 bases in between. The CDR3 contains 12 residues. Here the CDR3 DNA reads TGTGCCAGCAAGGCTAGCACAGATACGCAGTATTTT. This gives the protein CASKASTDTQYF.

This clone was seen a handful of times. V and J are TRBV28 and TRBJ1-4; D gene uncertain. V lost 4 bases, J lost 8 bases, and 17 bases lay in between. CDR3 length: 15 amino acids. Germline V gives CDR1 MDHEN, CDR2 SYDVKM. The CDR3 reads CASSSFTGREEKLFF. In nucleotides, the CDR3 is TGTGCCAGCAGTTCTTTCACCGGTCGGGAGGAAAAACTGTTTTTT.

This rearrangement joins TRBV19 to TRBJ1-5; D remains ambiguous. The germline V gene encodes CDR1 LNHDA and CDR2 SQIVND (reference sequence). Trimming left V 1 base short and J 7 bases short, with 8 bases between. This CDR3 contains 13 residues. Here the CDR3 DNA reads TGTGCCAGTAGTATAGGATGGCGACAGCCCCAGCATTTT. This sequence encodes CASSIGWRQPQHF.

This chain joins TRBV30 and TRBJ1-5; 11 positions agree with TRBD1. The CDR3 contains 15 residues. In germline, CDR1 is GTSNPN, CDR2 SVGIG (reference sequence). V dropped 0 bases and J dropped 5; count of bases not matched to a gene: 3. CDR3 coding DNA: TGTGCCTGGAGTGTAAGGGGACAGGGGGATCAGCCCCAGCATTTT. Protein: CAWSVRGQGDQPQHF.

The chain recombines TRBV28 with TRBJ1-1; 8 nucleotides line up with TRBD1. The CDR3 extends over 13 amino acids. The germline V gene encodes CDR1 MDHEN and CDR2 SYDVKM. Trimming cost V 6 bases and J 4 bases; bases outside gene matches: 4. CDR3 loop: CASSLGQGTEAFF. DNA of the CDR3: TGTGCCAGCAGCCTCGGACAGGGCACTGAAGCTTTCTTT.

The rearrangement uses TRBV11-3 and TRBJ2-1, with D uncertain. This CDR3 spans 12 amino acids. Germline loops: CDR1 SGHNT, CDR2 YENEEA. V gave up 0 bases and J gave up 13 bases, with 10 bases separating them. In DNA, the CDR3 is TGTGCCAGCAGCTTAGATGCAGCTAGACAGTTCTTC. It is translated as CASSLDAARQFF.

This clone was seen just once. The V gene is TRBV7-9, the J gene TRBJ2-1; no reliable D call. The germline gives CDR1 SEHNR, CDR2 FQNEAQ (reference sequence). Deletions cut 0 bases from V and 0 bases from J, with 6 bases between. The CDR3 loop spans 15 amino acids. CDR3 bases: TGTGCCAGCAGCTTAGCAGGCAACTCCTACAATGAGCAGTTCTTC. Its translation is CASSLAGNSYNEQFF.

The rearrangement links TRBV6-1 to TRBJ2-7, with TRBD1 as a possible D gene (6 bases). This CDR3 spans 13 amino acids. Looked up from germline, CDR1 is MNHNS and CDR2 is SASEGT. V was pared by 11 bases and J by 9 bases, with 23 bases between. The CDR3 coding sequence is TGTGCCGCCTACAACAGGGTGAAACAGTGGCAGTACTTC. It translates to CAAYNRVKQWQYF.

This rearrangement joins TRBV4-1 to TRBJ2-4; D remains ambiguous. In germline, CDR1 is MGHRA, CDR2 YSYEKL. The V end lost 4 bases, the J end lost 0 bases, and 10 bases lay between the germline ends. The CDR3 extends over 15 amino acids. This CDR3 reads CASSRRHLAKNIQYF. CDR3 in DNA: TGCGCCAGCAGCCGACGCCATCTAGCCAAAAACATTCAGTACTTC.

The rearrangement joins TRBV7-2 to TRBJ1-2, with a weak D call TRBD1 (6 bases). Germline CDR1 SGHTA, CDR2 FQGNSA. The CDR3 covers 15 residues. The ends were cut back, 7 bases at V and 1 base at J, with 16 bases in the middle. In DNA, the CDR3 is TGTGCCAGCACCGGGGGCAGGACGGTTAACTATGGCTACACCTTC. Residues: CASTGGRTVNYGYTF.

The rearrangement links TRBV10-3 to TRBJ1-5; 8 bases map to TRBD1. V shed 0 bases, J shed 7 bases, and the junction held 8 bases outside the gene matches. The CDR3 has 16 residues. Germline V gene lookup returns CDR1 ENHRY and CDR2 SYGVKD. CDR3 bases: TGTGCCATCAGTGAGTCCGCCCAGGGGGCTTGGCAGCCCCAGCATTTT. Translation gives CAISESAQGAWQPQHF.

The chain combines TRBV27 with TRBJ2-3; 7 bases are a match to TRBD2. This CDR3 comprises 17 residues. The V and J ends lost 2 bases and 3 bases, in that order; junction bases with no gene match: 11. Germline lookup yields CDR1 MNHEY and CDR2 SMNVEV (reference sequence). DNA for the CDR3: TGTGCCAGCAGTTTACCTGGGGCGGGAGCCGTAACAGATACGCAGTATTTT. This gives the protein CASSLPGAGAVTDTQYF.

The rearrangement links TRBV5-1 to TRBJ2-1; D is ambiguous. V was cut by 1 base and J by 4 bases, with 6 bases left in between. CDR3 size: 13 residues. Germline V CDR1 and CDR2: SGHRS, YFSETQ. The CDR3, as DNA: TGCGCCAGCAGCTTGAGGAGTTACAATGAGCAGTTCTTC. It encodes CASSLRSYNEQFF.

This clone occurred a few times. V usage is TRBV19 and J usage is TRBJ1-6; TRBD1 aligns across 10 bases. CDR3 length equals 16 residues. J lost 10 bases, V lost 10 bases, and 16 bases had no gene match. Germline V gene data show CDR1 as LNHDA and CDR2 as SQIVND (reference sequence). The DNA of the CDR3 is TGTGCCACGAGCCGCGGGACAGGGGCGATCAGGTCACCCCTCCACTTT. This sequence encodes CATSRGTGAIRSPLHF.

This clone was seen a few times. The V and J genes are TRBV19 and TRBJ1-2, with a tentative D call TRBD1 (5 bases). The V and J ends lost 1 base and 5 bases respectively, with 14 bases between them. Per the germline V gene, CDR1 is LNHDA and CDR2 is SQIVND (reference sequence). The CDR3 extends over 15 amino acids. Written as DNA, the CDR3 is TGTGCCAGTAGTATAGCCAGGGAAGGCATATATGGCTACACCTTC. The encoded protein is CASSIAREGIYGYTF. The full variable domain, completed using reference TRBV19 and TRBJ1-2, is DGGITQSPKYLFRKEGQNVTLSCEQNLNHDAMYWYRQDPGQGLRLIYYSQIVNDFQKGDIAEGYSVSREKKESFPLTVTSAQKNPTAFYLCASSIAREGIYGYTFGSGTRLTVV.

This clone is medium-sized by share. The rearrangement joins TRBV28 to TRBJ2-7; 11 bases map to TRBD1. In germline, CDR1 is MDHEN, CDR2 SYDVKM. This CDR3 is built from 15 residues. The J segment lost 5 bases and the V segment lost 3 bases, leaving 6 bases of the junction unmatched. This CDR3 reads CASSFEGQGADEQYF. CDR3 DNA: TGTGCCAGCAGTTTCGAAGGACAGGGGGCCGACGAGCAGTACTTC.

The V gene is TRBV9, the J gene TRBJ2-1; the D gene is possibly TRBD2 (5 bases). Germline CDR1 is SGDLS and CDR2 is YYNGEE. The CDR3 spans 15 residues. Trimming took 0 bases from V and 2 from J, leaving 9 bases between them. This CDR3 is CASSVGGEPYNEQFF. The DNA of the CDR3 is TGTGCCAGCAGCGTAGGGGGAGAACCCTACAATGAGCAGTTCTTC.

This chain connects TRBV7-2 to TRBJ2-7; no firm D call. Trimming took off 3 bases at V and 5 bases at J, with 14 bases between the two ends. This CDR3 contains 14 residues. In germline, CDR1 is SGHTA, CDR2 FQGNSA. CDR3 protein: CASSFRAQSHEQYF. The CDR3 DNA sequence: TGTGCCAGCAGCTTCCGGGCACAGTCCCACGAGCAGTACTTC.

The CDR3 loop is CASSLAQFTEAFF. The CDR3, as DNA: TGTGCCAGCAGCTTAGCCCAGTTCACTGAAGCTTTCTTT. V gene TRBV7-9 combines with J gene TRBJ1-1; D unclear. The germline V and J ends were trimmed by 0 bases and 4 bases, with 6 bases remaining between them. This CDR3 is 13 amino acids long. Germline CDR1 reads SEHNR; CDR2 reads FQNEAQ (reference sequence).

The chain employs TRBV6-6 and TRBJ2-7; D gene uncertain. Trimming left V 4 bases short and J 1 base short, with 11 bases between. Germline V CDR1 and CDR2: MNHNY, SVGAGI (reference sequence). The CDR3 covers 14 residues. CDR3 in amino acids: CASSLAGVSYEQYF. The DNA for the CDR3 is TGTGCCAGCAGTTTGGCAGGAGTATCCTACGAGCAGTACTTC.

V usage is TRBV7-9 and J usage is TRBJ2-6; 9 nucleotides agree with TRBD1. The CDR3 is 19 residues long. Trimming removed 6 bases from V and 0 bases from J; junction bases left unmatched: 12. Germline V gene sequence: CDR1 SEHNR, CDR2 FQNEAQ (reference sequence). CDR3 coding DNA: TGTGCCAGCAGTAGTCAGCCGGGACAGGGCTACTCTGGGGCCAACGTCCTGACTTTC. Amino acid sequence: CASSSQPGQGYSGANVLTF.